The 13 T cell receptor beta chains given below trace back to one sample, sequenced in a study of blood T cell repertoires in COVID-19. Data came from immunoSEQ multiplex PCR; TCRdb stores just in-frame clones and leaves some out. The table includes 250,000 to 400,000 clones, 88% detected once. Sequenced: peripheral blood. These receptors were obtained from a woman under 40 with COVID-19, enrolled during active disease.

This clone was detected once. This rearrangement joins TRBV20-1 to TRBJ1-5; the D gene is possibly TRBD1 (5 bases). The CDR3 contains 15 residues. The V gene's germline CDR1 is DFQATT and CDR2 SNEGSKA (reference sequence). The V and J ends lost 3 bases and 5 bases respectively, with 17 bases between them. CDR3 sequence (DNA): TGCAGTGCTAGTCCTAAGGGGCCCTCCTATCAGCCCCAGCATTTT. It translates to CSASPKGPSYQPQHF.

This clone was detected only once. Other DNA sequences in the same sample also yield this CDR3. J is TRBJ2-7 and V is TRBV10-3, with D perhaps matching TRBD2 (6 bases). Germline CDR1 ENHRY, CDR2 SYGVKD. Trimming pared 0 bases from V and 6 bases from J, leaving 9 bases between. This CDR3 is 13 amino acids long. The CDR3 protein is CAISESGGVEQYV. The CDR3 DNA reads as TGTGCCATCAGTGAGTCCGGCGGGGTCGAGCAGTACGTC.

J is TRBJ1-1 and V is TRBV30; 8 nucleotides agree with TRBD1. This CDR3 is built from 14 residues. Germline CDR1 and CDR2: GTSNPN and SVGIG (reference sequence). The junction had 9 bases not matched to a gene; V was cut back by 4 bases and J by 5 bases. In nucleotides, the CDR3 is TGTGCCTGGAATGGAGGACAGGGTTTAACTGAAGCTTTCTTT. Translating gives CAWNGGQGLTEAFF.

V usage is TRBV19 and J usage is TRBJ1-1; perhaps TRBD1 as D (6 bases). In germline, CDR1 is LNHDA, CDR2 SQIVND (reference sequence). CDR3 length: 13 amino acids. The V end was cut by 3 bases, the J end by 6 bases, with 11 bases between. CDR3 nucleotide sequence: TGTGCCAGTAGTATCCTACAGGGTGCTGAAGCTTTCTTT. Translation gives CASSILQGAEAFF. Complete variable domain (other parts from reference TRBV19 and TRBJ1-1): DGGITQSPKYLFRKEGQNVTLSCEQNLNHDAMYWYRQDPGQGLRLIYYSQIVNDFQKGDIAEGYSVSREKKESFPLTVTSAQKNPTAFYLCASSILQGAEAFFGQGTRLTVV.

The chain has TRBV6-2 or TRBV6-3 and TRBJ2-4, with D perhaps matching TRBD1 (5 bases). Trimming removed 2 bases at V and 0 bases at J, with 11 bases between. Germline-derived CDR1 and CDR2 are MNHEY and SVGEGT. The CDR3 is 16 amino acids. In DNA form, the CDR3 reads TGTGCCAGCAGTTACAGGGCAGGGCTAGCCAAAAACATTCAGTACTTC. This gives the protein CASSYRAGLAKNIQYF.

This clone appeared a single time. The chain carries TRBV7-9 and TRBJ2-5; 11 bases line up with TRBD2. V lost 1 base to trimming and J lost 5 bases; unmatched junction nucleotides: 9. Germline values: CDR1 SEHNR, CDR2 FQNEAQ (reference sequence). This CDR3 has 17 amino acids. CDR3 sequence reads: CASSLGRLAGGSETQYF. For the CDR3, the DNA is TGTGCCAGCAGCTTAGGCCGGCTAGCGGGGGGTAGTGAGACCCAGTACTTC.

The chain's CDR3 is CASSFGQNSNQPQHF. The DNA of the CDR3 is TGTGCCAGCAGCTTTGGACAGAATAGCAATCAGCCCCAGCATTTT. The rearrangement joins TRBV7-8 to TRBJ1-5; perhaps TRBD1 as D (6 bases). Germline assignment: CDR1 SGHVS and CDR2 FQNEAQ. The ends were cut back, 3 bases at V and 0 bases at J, with 9 bases in the middle. The CDR3 is made up of 15 amino acids.

This rearrangement joins TRBV3-1 (or the pseudogene TRBV3-2) to TRBJ2-2, with TRBD2 identical over 13 bases. After removal of 4 bases from V and 0 bases from J, the junction contained 2 bases not matched to a gene. The CDR3 is 17 residues long. Germline lookup yields CDR1 LGHDT and CDR2 YNNKEL (reference sequence). CDR3 in amino acids: CASSRLAGGANTGELFF. CDR3 DNA: TGTGCCAGCAGCCGACTAGCGGGGGGCGCGAACACCGGGGAGCTGTTTTTT.

This clone was observed a few times. The chain combines TRBV27 with TRBJ1-2; 11 bases map to TRBD1. The germline V gene encodes CDR1 MNHEY and CDR2 SMNVEV (reference sequence). After removal of 4 bases from V and 4 bases from J, the junction contained 5 bases not matched to a gene. The CDR3 sequence is 15 residues long. The CDR3 region is CASSYRTGGGYGYTF. CDR3 nucleotides: TGTGCCAGCAGTTACCGGACAGGGGGCGGCTATGGCTACACCTTC.

This clone was detected only once. The chain is built from TRBV19 and TRBJ1-2, with 8 nucleotides matching TRBD1. V shed 3 bases, J shed 8 bases, and the junction held 5 bases outside the gene matches. CDR3 size: 13 residues. Germline V gene sequence: CDR1 LNHDA, CDR2 SQIVND (reference sequence). This chain's CDR3 is CASSIQGAKGYTF. CDR3 nucleotides: TGTGCCAGTAGTATTCAGGGGGCGAAAGGCTACACCTTC.

The chain couples TRBV5-4 to TRBJ1-2; perhaps TRBD1 as D (6 bases). The V end lost 5 bases, the J end lost 5 bases, and 13 bases lay between the germline ends. The CDR3 is 13 amino acids. Per the germline V gene, CDR1 is SGHNT and CDR2 is YYREEE (reference sequence). CDR3 in DNA: TGTGCCAGCAGTAGCGGGACAACTTATGGCTACACCTTC. It codes for CASSSGTTYGYTF.

The V gene is TRBV10-3, the J gene TRBJ1-1; D is uncertain. In germline, CDR1 is ENHRY, CDR2 SYGVKD. V lost 4 bases to trimming and J lost 1 base, with 4 bases between them. The CDR3 extends over 12 amino acids. The CDR3 DNA follows: TGTGCCATCAGTGCCAGGAACACTGAAGCTTTCTTT. Protein: CAISARNTEAFF.

The rearrangement joins TRBV2 to TRBJ2-2; D gene uncertain. This CDR3 is built from 13 residues. The germline V and J ends were trimmed by 4 bases and 3 bases, with 6 bases remaining between them. Germline CDR1 and CDR2: SNHLY and FYNNEI. CDR3 sequence reads: CASSVQDTGELFF. Written as DNA, the CDR3 is TGTGCCAGCAGTGTTCAGGACACCGGGGAGCTGTTTTTT. The full variable domain, completed using reference TRBV2 and TRBJ2-2, is EPEVTQTPSHQVTQMGQEVILRCVPISNHLYFYWYRQILGQKVEFLVSFYNNEISEKSEIFDDQFSVERPDGSNFTLKIRSTKLEDSAMYFCASSVQDTGELFFGEGSRLTVL.